One T cell receptor beta chain is described in this entry. V lost 4 bases to trimming and J lost 4 bases, with 17 bases between them. The CDR3 length is 16 residues. Per the germline V gene, CDR1 is LGHDT and CDR2 is YNNKEL (reference sequence). This entry comes from a study of spatial heterogeneity in lung cancer. Study as a whole: Alpha-chain sequences were detected in numbers that were consistently lower than beta-chain sequences.

Unique molecular identifiers tagged every individual TCR cDNA molecule. TCRdb independently ran MiXCR on the 5' RACE reads; one entry per CDR3 protein. The repertoire includes roughly 100,000 distinct CDR3 sequences, roughly 9.5% of them detected once, and 6.9% sits in the top ten. Specified time point: sample taken at primary tumor resection. Material for sequencing was whole RNA from tumor, nontumor lung or frozen PBMC, left unsorted. The donors comprised 70 to 85 untreated early-stage non-small cell lung cancer patients. This TCR was sampled from a male donor with early-stage non-small cell lung cancer. The sample here was PBMCs, taken at surgery. V usage is TRBV3-1 and J usage is TRBJ2-4; D may be TRBD1 (6 bases). CDR3 sequence (DNA): TGTGCCAGCAGCCCAACCTCGGGACAAGTAAAAAACATTCAGTACTTC. This translates into CASSPTSGQVKNIQYF.